This T cell receptor (beta chain) appears in the sequencing data of a study of regulatory dendritic cells for organ transplantation. TCRdb's copy holds only in-frame clones and misses some; the assay was immunoSEQ multiplex PCR. The data show around 30,000 clones, with 75% to 80% seen just once and around 2.2% held by the top ten. This CDR3 comprises 14 residues. CDR1 and CDR2 (germline): MNHNY, SVGAGI (reference sequence). Trimming cost V 2 bases and J 6 bases; bases outside gene matches: 1. The clonotype originates from a human donor in good health. Sequencing input: memory CD4+ T cells from blood. Subset: CD45RO+ memory T cells. The chain employs TRBV6-6 and TRBJ1-5, with TRBD1 matching over 10 bases. CDR3 sequence: CASSYDRGRQPQHF. In DNA form, the CDR3 reads TGTGCCAGCAGTTACGACAGGGGGCGTCAGCCCCAGCATTTT.